This T cell receptor (beta chain) was recovered during a study of Ad26.COV2.S vaccination and SARS-CoV-2 variants. The wider study: The vaccine Ad26.COV2.S was put into the muscle once, or twice with 56 days between. Study-level points and caveats: Analytic work on TCR breadth and depth might have understated the full extent of total T cell responses. Non-spike TCR breadth showed similarity between vaccine and placebo recipients.

Stated treatment: around 19 received Ad26.COV2.S at low or high dose, single or two shots; about five received placebo; per-sample allocation not given. Following the first vaccine or placebo injection, samples were taken on day 63. A Boston donor was an adult aged 18-55 years. The CDR3 totals 13 residues. Germline-derived CDR1 and CDR2 are SGHRS and YFSETQ. V shed 4 bases and J shed 5 bases, with 10 bases lying between them. Details on this clone: Its antigen is unknown.

TCRdb's table, derived via immunoSEQ multiplex PCR, lists solely in-frame clones and lacks some. The sample contains 350,000 to 400,000 clones, about nine tenths of which appear only once. The genes are TRBV5-1 and TRBJ1-3; possibly TRBD1 for D (6 bases). This TCR was sampled from a person between 18 and 65 years old who received the Ad26.COV2.S COVID-19 vaccine or a placebo. The material sequenced was peripheral blood, taken in a trial of Ad26.COV2.S vaccine versus placebo. CDR3 coding DNA: TGCGCCAGCAGCGCGGGGGACAGAAACACCATATATTTT. As protein: CASSAGDRNTIYF.